The 2 T cell receptor beta chains below were found in one sample sequenced in a study of human T cells and chemical hapten exposure. One entry per CDR3 protein, called by TCRdb with MiXCR from the RACE reads. The sample includes about 42,000 distinct CDR3 sequences, about 8.9% seen only once; the top ten take roughly 15%. The time point was: patch test 2, 6 weeks after DPC sensitization. The treatment was: therapeutic diphenylcyclopropenone sensitization with weekly scalp DPC. The specimen was whole blood, collected in connection with sensitization to the hapten diphenylcyclopropenone (DPC). These TCRs come from a woman aged 40 to 50 with alopecia areata. Some clones in this sample may be carry-over from other donors' samples.

The table lists this clonotype with many counts. The chain couples TRBV3-1 to TRBJ1-4, with 8 nucleotides matching TRBD1. The germline V gene has CDR1 LGHDT and CDR2 YNNKEL (reference sequence). The ends lost 8 bases at V and 4 bases at J; junction bases unmatched: 3. There are 13 residues in the CDR3. CDR3 region: CASGTGVNEKLFF. CDR3 DNA sequence: TGTGCCAGCGGGACAGGCGTTAATGAAAAACTGTTTTTT.

The chain recombines TRBV20-1 with TRBJ1-1; unclear D gene. The CDR3 is 10 residues long. Trimming took off 1 base at V and 7 bases at J, with 4 bases between the two ends. Germline V CDR1 and CDR2: DFQATT, SNEGSKA (reference sequence). DNA for the CDR3: TGCAGTGCTAGAGTGGATGAAGCTTTCTTT. Its translation: CSARVDEAFF.